This entry lists 23 T cell receptor beta chains sequenced from one sample in a study of T cell repertoires in cytomegalovirus infection. TCRdb re-analysed the reads in MiXCR, keeping a single row per CDR3 protein. The sample records some 300,000 distinct CDR3 sequences, 12% to 15% being singletons. Sequenced material: PBMCs. The source of these receptors is a human donor in good health (CMV status not recorded). Some clones in this sample may be carry-over from other donors' samples.

This clonotype was detected only a few times. The chain has TRBV28 and TRBJ2-2; maybe TRBD2 (5 bases). This CDR3 has 12 amino acids. Between the trimmed V and J ends, which lost 6 bases and 4 bases, there was a span of 6 bases. Per the germline V gene, CDR1 is MDHEN and CDR2 is SYDVKM. The CDR3 bases are TGTGCCAGCAGGAGGGCCACCGGGGAGCTGTTTTTT. Translating it yields CASRRATGELFF.

In its sample, this clonotype was seen many times. The rearrangement uses TRBV7-2 and TRBJ1-1; D gene unclear. CDR3 length: 15 amino acids. V was clipped by 1 base and J by 0 bases, with 9 bases between them. Looked up from germline, CDR1 is SGHTA and CDR2 is FQGNSA. CDR3 DNA: TGTGCCAGCAGCTTAGTCGGGGAAATGAACACTGAAGCTTTCTTT. Protein sequence: CASSLVGEMNTEAFF.

V is TRBV6-1 and J is TRBJ1-1; D ambiguous. Germline lookup yields CDR1 MNHNS and CDR2 SASEGT. The CDR3 is 13 residues long. V dropped 10 bases and J dropped 7 bases, with 19 bases sitting between them. The CDR3 DNA sequence: TGTGCCACCACATGGGTGAAGGATTTTGAAGCTTTCTTT. Residues: CATTWVKDFEAFF.

The table lists this clonotype with a few counts. V is TRBV18 and J is TRBJ1-2; no reliable D call. Germline-derived CDR1 and CDR2 are KGHSH and LQKENI. V lost 0 bases and J lost 4, with 9 bases in between. The CDR3 totals 14 residues. CDR3 sequence: CASSPPSRTYGYTF. The CDR3 DNA follows: TGTGCCAGCTCACCACCGTCCAGGACCTATGGCTACACCTTC.

The sample holds many counts of this clonotype. The rearrangement uses TRBV20-1 and TRBJ2-7; 9 bases fit TRBD2. V lost 4 bases and J lost 0; bases outside the gene matches: 4. The CDR3 loop spans 14 amino acids. From germline, CDR1 is DFQATT and CDR2 SNEGSKA (reference sequence). The CDR3 DNA is TGCAGTGCTACCCGACTAGCGGACTCCTACGAGCAGTACTTC. It translates to CSATRLADSYEQYF.

The chain couples TRBV29-1 to TRBJ1-1; D uncertain. V was shortened by 5 bases and J by 10 bases, with 23 bases between the two germline ends. The CDR3 spans 14 residues. Germline V gene data show CDR1 as SQVTM and CDR2 as ANQGSEA. The CDR3 spells CSVPHRHASGRAFF. The CDR3 bases are TGCAGCGTTCCCCACCGACATGCCTCGGGTAGAGCTTTCTTT.

This clonotype was counted many times. The chain couples TRBV11-2 to TRBJ2-1, with 11 bases aligning to TRBD2. After removal of 6 bases from V and 5 bases from J, the junction contained 9 bases not matched to a gene. Per the germline V gene, CDR1 is SGHAT and CDR2 is FQNNGV. The CDR3 covers 16 residues. The CDR3 nucleotides read TGTGCCAGCAGTTTCCTCGGACTAGCGGGCCACAATGAGCAGTTCTTC. This sequence encodes CASSFLGLAGHNEQFF.

This clonotype appeared a few times. The rearrangement uses TRBV2 and TRBJ1-5, with D possibly TRBD1 on 6 matching bases. With 6 bases removed from V and 7 bases from J, the gap between germline ends came to 16 bases. This CDR3 is 14 amino acids long. Germline lookup yields CDR1 SNHLY and CDR2 FYNNEI. Here the CDR3 DNA reads TGTGCCAGCAGCCCAGGACAGAATGAACAGCCCCAGCATTTT. Translation: CASSPGQNEQPQHF.

In its sample, this clonotype was seen a few times. The CDR3 loop is CSARRGGNYNEQFF. DNA of the CDR3: TGCAGTGCTAGAAGGGGGGGGAACTACAATGAGCAGTTCTTC. The chain links TRBV20-1 to TRBJ2-1; the D gene is possibly TRBD2 (7 bases). The CDR3 spans 14 residues. V was shortened by 2 bases and J by 3 bases, with 11 bases between the two germline ends. Germline-derived CDR1 and CDR2 are DFQATT and SNEGSKA (reference sequence).

The CDR3 loop is CSARGLGQETYEQYF. CDR3 coding DNA: TGCAGTGCTAGAGGTTTAGGACAGGAGACCTACGAGCAGTACTTC. V and J are TRBV20-1 and TRBJ2-7; 7 bases fit TRBD1. This CDR3 spans 15 amino acids. Germline lookup yields CDR1 DFQATT and CDR2 SNEGSKA (reference sequence). J gave up 2 bases and V 1 base, and 8 bases lay outside the gene matches.

This clonotype has just a few counts. The gene calls are TRBV19 and TRBJ1-1; no clear D gene. The CDR3 is made up of 16 amino acids. Per the germline V gene, CDR1 is LNHDA and CDR2 is SQIVND (reference sequence). V lost 6 bases and J 2 bases, leaving 19 bases between the germline ends. The CDR3 nucleotides read TGTGCCAGTAGGGTCCTTAACACGGCGGTTAACACTGAAGCTTTCTTT. Protein product: CASRVLNTAVNTEAFF.

This clonotype was picked up many times. This sequence joins TRBV4-1 and TRBJ1-1; D uncertain. V lost 5 bases, J lost 4 bases, and 14 bases lay in between. The CDR3 has 14 residues. Germline CDR1 reads MGHRA; CDR2 reads YSYEKL. CDR3 sequence (DNA): TGCGCCAGCAGCGGTCCTTTGAAGGGCACTGAAGCTTTCTTT. Its protein product is CASSGPLKGTEAFF.

This clonotype was seen at least ten times. The chain is built from TRBV7-9 and TRBJ2-7; D gene uncertain. This CDR3 spans 12 amino acids. CDR1 SEHNR and CDR2 FQNEAQ come from the germline V gene (reference sequence). V was pared by 5 bases and J by 3 bases, with 8 bases between. Written as DNA, the CDR3 is TGTGCCAGCAGCACGATCGGCTACGAGCAGTACTTC. It codes for CASSTIGYEQYF. Together with reference TRBV7-9 and TRBJ2-7, the CDR3 gives the full variable domain: DTGVSQNPRHKITKRGQNVTFRCDPISEHNRLYWYRQTLGQGPEFLTYFQNEAQLEKSRLLSDRFSAERPKGSFSTLEIQRTEQGDSAMYLCASSTIGYEQYFGPGTRLTVT.

This clonotype was observed at least ten times. The chain combines TRBV15 with TRBJ2-5, with 8 positions matching TRBD2. This CDR3 spans 15 amino acids. CDR1 LNHNV and CDR2 YYDKDF come from the germline V gene (reference sequence). Germline trimming cut 0 bases from V and 5 bases from J; bases unmatched to any gene: 5. This CDR3 reads CATSRDGREVETQYF. CDR3 bases: TGTGCCACCAGCAGAGATGGGCGGGAGGTGGAGACCCAGTACTTC.

V gene TRBV7-3 combines with J gene TRBJ2-3; D might be TRBD1 or TRBD2, each matching 5 bases. Trimming stripped 2 bases from V and 2 bases from J, with 11 bases between. Germline V lookup: CDR1 SGHTA, CDR2 FQGTGA. The CDR3 extends over 15 amino acids. CDR3 DNA: TGTGCCAGCAGCTTATTGGGACCACCCACAGATACGCAGTATTTT. Translation gives CASSLLGPPTDTQYF.

The table lists this clonotype with a few counts. CDR3: CASSIRDSNQPQHF. The CDR3 coding sequence is TGTGCCAGCAGCATAAGGGACAGCAATCAGCCCCAGCATTTT. V gene TRBV7-9 combines with J gene TRBJ1-5; D possibly corresponds to TRBD1 (5 bases). Trimming removed 5 bases at V and 1 base at J, with 9 bases between. Looked up from germline, CDR1 is SEHNR and CDR2 is FQNEAQ (reference sequence). The CDR3 sequence is 14 residues long. The complete variable domain, with remaining parts taken from reference TRBV7-9 and TRBJ1-5, reads DTGVSQNPRHKITKRGQNVTFRCDPISEHNRLYWYRQTLGQGPEFLTYFQNEAQLEKSRLLSDRFSAERPKGSFSTLEIQRTEQGDSAMYLCASSIRDSNQPQHFGDGTRLSIL.

This clonotype was found a few times. The chain carries TRBV7-9 and TRBJ1-2; possible D gene TRBD1, 5 bases. The V and J ends lost 5 bases and 6 bases respectively, with 13 bases between them. Germline CDR1 SEHNR, CDR2 FQNEAQ (reference sequence). The length of the CDR3 is 13 residues. The CDR3 bases are TGTGCCAGCAGCCCAGGGTATTCGGATGGCTACACCTTC. Residues: CASSPGYSDGYTF.

This clonotype has just a few counts. The chain joins TRBV5-6 to TRBJ2-3; D possibly matches TRBD1 or TRBD2 (5 bases each). This CDR3 region has 15 residues. Trimming cost V 4 bases and J 4 bases, with 16 bases left between them. Germline-derived CDR1 and CDR2 are SGHDT and YYEEEE. The CDR3: CASSGWDVRADTQYF. The CDR3, as DNA: TGTGCCAGCAGCGGGTGGGACGTTCGTGCAGATACGCAGTATTTT.

This clonotype was observed a few times. V usage is TRBV6-2 or TRBV6-3 and J usage is TRBJ2-6; tentatively, D is TRBD1 (6 bases). CDR1 is MNHEY and CDR2 is SVGEGT in the germline V gene. Trimming shortened V by 2 bases and J by 0 bases, and 8 bases separated the two germline ends. The CDR3 length is 16 residues. The CDR3 nucleotides read TGTGCCAGCAGTTACCAGGGGTTCTCTGGGGCCAACGTCCTGACTTTC. It is translated as CASSYQGFSGANVLTF.

This clonotype was detected a few times. V is TRBV4-1 and J is TRBJ2-1, with D possibly being TRBD2 (5 bases). Germline values: CDR1 MGHRA, CDR2 YSYEKL. The CDR3 spans 15 residues. V was clipped by 0 bases and J by 8 bases, with 14 bases between them. The CDR3 bases are TGCGCCAGCAGCCAAGAGCCTCCCCCCGGGGATGAGCAGTTCTTC. This gives the protein CASSQEPPPGDEQFF.

The chain uses TRBV20-1 and TRBJ1-1; 7 bases fit TRBD1. The V gene end was trimmed by 3 bases and the J gene end by 5 bases; junction bases not matched to a gene: 12. Germline-derived CDR1 and CDR2 are DFQATT and SNEGSKA (reference sequence). This CDR3 is built from 15 residues. Here the CDR3 reads CSARGGRQGRTEAFF. The CDR3 DNA follows: TGCAGTGCTAGGGGGGGGCGACAGGGTCGAACTGAAGCTTTCTTT.

This clonotype was observed at least ten times. The CDR3 protein is CASSRGQETQYF. DNA for the CDR3: TGTGCCAGCAGCCGAGGGCAAGAGACCCAGTACTTC. The gene calls are TRBV7-9 and TRBJ2-5; D possibly corresponds to TRBD2 (5 bases). The ends were cut back, 5 bases at V and 2 bases at J, with 6 bases in the middle. Germline CDR1 SEHNR, CDR2 FQNEAQ (reference sequence). This CDR3 spans 12 amino acids.

This clonotype was counted only a few times. The CDR3 spells CSADEDTQYF. The CDR3 DNA reads as TGCAGTGCCGATGAGGATACGCAGTATTTT. This chain connects TRBV20-1 to TRBJ2-3; D gene unclear. CDR3 size: 10 residues. V was pared by 6 bases and J by 6 bases, with 7 bases between. Germline V gene sequence: CDR1 DFQATT, CDR2 SNEGSKA (reference sequence).